The TCR beta chain under discussion was sequenced for a study of blood T cell repertoires in COVID-19. Overall study context: Italy, Spain and the United States were the sources of the convalescent and acute COVID-19 samples.

In the original analysis: Amplification of reference gene primers provided the estimated nucleated cell counts. Only in-frame clones appear in the TCRdb table, and some are missing; sequencing was by immunoSEQ multiplex PCR. D and trimming were read from the DNA, whereas the V and J calls and clone size are those reported in that table. The data contain about 87,000 clones, roughly 84% of them singletons. The source material was peripheral blood. The clonotype was recovered from an elderly woman with COVID-19, enrolled during active disease.

DNA for the CDR3: TGTGCCGAAGGACTTCGGGTAGCGGGGGGAAACACAGATACGCAGTATTTT. As protein: CAEGLRVAGGNTDTQYF. The chain couples TRBV2 to TRBJ2-3, with 10 bases aligning to TRBD2. The germline V gene has CDR1 SNHLY and CDR2 FYNNEI. The CDR3 runs to 17 residues. V was pared by 11 bases and J by 2 bases, with 16 bases of the junction left unmatched.